This T cell receptor (beta chain) was sequenced during a study of blood T cell repertoires in COVID-19. TCRdb's copy holds only in-frame clones and misses some; the assay was immunoSEQ multiplex PCR. This table holds 300,000 to 350,000 clones, 83% found once. Trimming at V came to 5 bases and at J to 4 bases, leaving 8 bases not matched to a gene. Germline V gene sequence: CDR1 LNHNV, CDR2 YYDKDF (reference sequence). The CDR3 has 16 amino acids. The V and J genes are TRBV15 and TRBJ1-4, with TRBD1 matching over 9 bases. Sequencing was performed on peripheral blood. The TCR originated in a man aged 30-40 years with active or convalescent COVID-19. The CDR3 protein is CATSGQLTGGNEKLFF. CDR3 in DNA: TGTGCCACCAGCGGTCAATTGACAGGGGGTAATGAAAAACTGTTTTTT.